These 22 T cell receptor beta chains were all obtained from the same sample, sequenced in a study of cytomegalovirus exposure and HLA in healthy donors. Primers for the PCR totalled 60 Vbeta and 13 Jbeta. This table comes from immunoSEQ multiplex PCR, and its TCRdb copy is limited to in-frame clones, with some not included. Counted here are around 150,000 clones, over 75% occurring once; the ten biggest clones make up about 2.1%. The source material was PBMCs. The receptors come from a woman between 18 and 29 years old in good health and CMV-seronegative.

The V gene is TRBV2, the J gene TRBJ1-2; 10 bases agree with TRBD1. The trim removed 3 bases at V and 6 bases at J, leaving 4 bases unmatched. Per germline, CDR1 SNHLY and CDR2 FYNNEI. The CDR3 has 14 residues. CDR3 protein: CASSDRTGGDGYTF. CDR3 DNA sequence: TGTGCCAGCAGTGACCGGACAGGGGGGGATGGCTACACCTTC.

The chain joins TRBV18 to TRBJ2-5, with a tentative D call TRBD1 (6 bases). V lost 6 bases to trimming and J lost 5 bases, with 13 bases between them. CDR3 length: 13 amino acids. Germline V CDR1 and CDR2: KGHSH, LQKENI. CDR3 DNA sequence: TGTGCCAGCTCGCAGACAGGCGGGGAGACCCAGTACTTC. It specifies CASSQTGGETQYF. The variable domain in full, completed from reference TRBV18 and TRBJ2-5, reads NAGVMQNPRHLVRRRGQEARLRCSPMKGHSHVYWYRQLPEEGLKFMVYLQKENIIDESGMPKERFSAEFPKEGPSILRIQQVVRGDSAAYFCASSQTGGETQYFGPGTRLLVL.

J is TRBJ1-5 and V is TRBV7-6; D possibly corresponds to TRBD1 (6 bases). The CDR3 contains 13 residues. Germline V gene lookup returns CDR1 SGHVS and CDR2 FNYEAQ. V was pared by 5 bases and J by 7 bases, with 12 bases between. This CDR3 reads CASSPRGRQPQHF. The DNA of the CDR3 is TGTGCCAGCAGCCCCAGGGGAAGGCAGCCCCAGCATTTT.

The V and J genes are TRBV28 and TRBJ2-7, with TRBD1 matching over 9 bases. V lost 6 bases, J lost 0 bases, and 21 bases stayed unmatched. The CDR3 length is 20 residues. The germline V gene has CDR1 MDHEN and CDR2 SYDVKM. CDR3 nucleotides: TGTGCCAGCAGCTTCCTAGGGACAGGGTCATGGGATGGGAACTCCTACGAGCAGTACTTC. This translates into CASSFLGTGSWDGNSYEQYF. Full variable domain (rest looked up from reference TRBV28 and TRBJ2-7): DVKVTQSSRYLVKRTGEKVFLECVQDMDHENMFWYRQDPGLGLRLIYFSYDVKMKEKGDIPEGYSVSREKKERFSLILESASTNQTSMYLCASSFLGTGSWDGNSYEQYFGPGTRLTVT.

As concerns this clone: Germline and junction disagree at one end, which may indicate a read error. V gene TRBV7-7 combines with J gene TRBJ2-5, with D uncertain. Germline loops: CDR1 SSHAT, CDR2 FNYEAQ (reference sequence). The length of the CDR3 is 13 residues. Here the CDR3 DNA reads TGTGCTAGCAGCCACGACTGGGAAGAGACCCAGTACTTC. This sequence encodes CASSHDWEETQYF.

The chain employs TRBV5-8 and TRBJ2-7, with D hard to call. V was trimmed by 4 bases and J by 7 bases, leaving 9 bases between them. Germline V CDR1 and CDR2: SGHTS, YDEGEE. CDR3 size: 11 residues. This chain's CDR3 is CASSDPGEQYF. The CDR3 nucleotides read TGTGCCAGCAGCGACCCCGGGGAGCAGTACTTC. Using reference TRBV5-8 and TRBJ2-7 for the parts outside the CDR3, the full variable domain is EAGVTQSPTHLIKTRGQQATLRCSPISGHTSVYWYQQALGLGLQFLLWYDEGEERNRGNFPPRFSGRQFPNYSSELNVNALELEDSALYLCASSDPGEQYFGPGTRLTVT.

The rearrangement uses TRBV9 and TRBJ1-1; D remains unclear. Germline CDR1 and CDR2: SGDLS and YYNGEE. Trimming pared 0 bases from V and 4 bases from J, leaving 7 bases between. CDR3 length: 13 residues. The CDR3, as DNA: TGTGCCAGCAGCGTAGCCCCGGGCACTGAAGCTTTCTTT. Amino acids: CASSVAPGTEAFF. The full variable domain, in which reference TRBV9 and TRBJ1-1 provide the parts outside the CDR3, is DSGVTQTPKHLITATGQRVTLRCSPRSGDLSVYWYQQSLDQGLQFLIQYYNGEERAKGNILERFSAQQFPDLHSELNLSSLELGDSALYFCASSVAPGTEAFFGQGTRLTVV.

To note about this clone: At one of its ends the junction is not consistent with the germline gene, which may arise from a read error. This sequence joins TRBV15 and TRBJ2-3; TRBD2 matches at 8 bases. Germline CDR1 and CDR2: LNHNV and YYDKDF (reference sequence). The CDR3 sequence is 17 residues long. CDR3 nucleotides: TGTGCCGCCAGCAGAGGTCTGCGGGGGGTTAACACAGATACGCAGTATTTT. Translated: CAASRGLRGVNTDTQYF.

The chain combines TRBV5-1 with TRBJ2-3; D is unresolved. This CDR3 has 15 residues. The V gene's germline CDR1 is SGHRS and CDR2 YFSETQ. With 3 bases removed from V and 1 base from J, the gap between germline ends came to 12 bases. CDR3 bases: TGCGCCAGCAGCTCACTAAGGTCGGGCACAGATACGCAGTATTTT. It is translated as CASSSLRSGTDTQYF.

The rearrangement links TRBV7-8 to TRBJ2-7, with 8 bases identical to TRBD1. The CDR3 totals 15 residues. Germline trimming cut 5 bases from V and 0 bases from J; bases unmatched to any gene: 6. The V gene's germline CDR1 is SGHVS and CDR2 FQNEAQ. The CDR3 DNA reads as TGTGCCAGCAGCACGGGACAGGCGAGCTCCTACGAGCAGTACTTC. Its translation is CASSTGQASSYEQYF.

The genes are TRBV9 and TRBJ2-3, with D possibly being TRBD2 (5 bases). Germline CDR1 SGDLS, CDR2 YYNGEE. The V end lost 4 bases, the J end lost 0 bases, and 9 bases lay between the germline ends. The CDR3 covers 14 residues. This CDR3 reads CASSTRTSTDTQYF. In DNA, the CDR3 is TGTGCCAGCAGCACTCGGACTAGCACAGATACGCAGTATTTT.

Worth noting for this clone: The junction departs from germline at one end; a sequencing error may be responsible. The chain has TRBV7-9 and TRBJ1-4; no clear D gene. This CDR3 region has 11 residues. Germline-derived CDR1 and CDR2 are SEHNR and FQNEAQ (reference sequence). The CDR3 loop reads CSSTPGEKLFF. CDR3 coding DNA: TGTTCCAGCACCCCGGGGGAAAAACTGTTTTTT.

This clone has just one count. This CDR3 reads CASSSYRWLAGGDTQYF. In DNA, the CDR3 is TGTGCCAGCAGCTCCTATAGGTGGCTAGCGGGCGGGGATACGCAGTATTTT. The rearrangement uses TRBV7-9 and TRBJ2-3, with 8 bases identical to TRBD2. The CDR3 consists of 17 residues. With V trimmed by 4 bases and J by 6 bases, 15 bases remained unmatched. Germline values: CDR1 SEHNR, CDR2 FQNEAQ (reference sequence).

This chain connects TRBV10-2 to TRBJ2-7; D possibly corresponds to TRBD2 (6 bases). With 3 bases removed from V and 2 bases from J, the gap between germline ends came to 8 bases. The germline V gene encodes CDR1 WSHSY and CDR2 SAAADI. The CDR3 runs 13 residues. DNA for the CDR3: TGCGCCAGCAGTGACGGGGGTCCCTACGAGCAGTACTTC. Its protein product is CASSDGGPYEQYF.

CDR3 in amino acids: CASSPRGAGVYEQYF. CDR3 DNA sequence: TGTGCCAGCAGCCCTCGTGGCGCGGGAGTCTACGAGCAGTACTTC. The V gene is TRBV13, the J gene TRBJ2-7; the match to TRBD2 covers 7 bases. Trimming cost V 5 bases and J 3 bases; bases outside gene matches: 10. The germline gives CDR1 PRHDT, CDR2 FYEKMQ (reference sequence). The CDR3 is made up of 15 amino acids.

The chain employs TRBV4-2 and TRBJ2-5, with 9 bases identical to TRBD2. Germline V gives CDR1 LGHNA, CDR2 YNFKEQ. The ends lost 1 base at V and 3 bases at J; junction bases unmatched: 12. This CDR3 is built from 18 residues. CDR3 amino acids: CASSQVGWLAGWEETQYF. The DNA of the CDR3 is TGTGCCAGCAGCCAAGTCGGGTGGCTAGCGGGGTGGGAAGAGACCCAGTACTTC.

In this sample, this clone turned up once. The chain joins TRBV4-2 to TRBJ1-5; D is perhaps TRBD1 (5 bases). Trimming stripped 4 bases from V and 7 bases from J, with 14 bases between. Germline V gene sequence: CDR1 LGHNA, CDR2 YNFKEQ. CDR3 size: 14 residues. CDR3 sequence reads: CASSPRDRGQPQHF. DNA of the CDR3: TGTGCCAGCAGCCCCCGGGACCGGGGGCAGCCCCAGCATTTT.

The rearrangement uses TRBV5-8 and TRBJ1-2; no clear D gene. Trimming took 0 bases from V and 6 from J, leaving 21 bases between them. Germline V lookup: CDR1 SGHTS, CDR2 YDEGEE. The CDR3 loop spans 17 amino acids. DNA for the CDR3: TGTGCCAGCAGCTTGGACCTTCCGGACTGGCGGGAGAATGGCTACACCTTC. Protein product: CASSLDLPDWRENGYTF.

V gene TRBV7-3 combines with J gene TRBJ2-1, with 8 nucleotides matching TRBD1. Germline assignment: CDR1 SGHTA and CDR2 FQGTGA. The J segment lost 6 bases and the V segment lost 5 bases, leaving 9 bases of the junction unmatched. The CDR3 spans 15 residues. CDR3 residues: CASSPTGDGINEQFF. CDR3 bases: TGTGCCAGCAGCCCGACAGGGGACGGAATCAATGAGCAGTTCTTC.

V gene TRBV2 combines with J gene TRBJ1-1, with D possibly TRBD1 on 6 matching bases. Germline CDR1 SNHLY, CDR2 FYNNEI. The CDR3 extends over 13 amino acids. V was shortened by 5 bases and J by 5 bases, with 12 bases between the two germline ends. The CDR3 bases are TGTGCCAGCAGTATAGCAGGGGCAACTGAAGCTTTCTTT. It encodes CASSIAGATEAFF.

V usage is TRBV7-9 and J usage is TRBJ2-3; 9 bases are a match to TRBD1. V trimming: 1 base; J trimming: 1 base; junction bases outside the gene matches: 6. This CDR3 has 17 amino acids. The germline V gene encodes CDR1 SEHNR and CDR2 FQNEAQ (reference sequence). CDR3 sequence reads: CASSLGGTGMRTDTQYF. The CDR3 nucleotides read TGTGCCAGCAGCTTAGGAGGGACAGGGATGCGCACAGATACGCAGTATTTT.

The chain carries TRBV7-9 and TRBJ2-1; 14 positions agree with TRBD2. This CDR3 region has 17 residues. V gave up 6 bases and J gave up 8 bases; unmatched junction bases: 12. Germline V gene sequence: CDR1 SEHNR, CDR2 FQNEAQ (reference sequence). The CDR3 region is CASSPGAGLAGADEQFF. CDR3 DNA: TGTGCCAGCAGTCCGGGAGCGGGACTAGCGGGAGCGGATGAGCAGTTCTTC.